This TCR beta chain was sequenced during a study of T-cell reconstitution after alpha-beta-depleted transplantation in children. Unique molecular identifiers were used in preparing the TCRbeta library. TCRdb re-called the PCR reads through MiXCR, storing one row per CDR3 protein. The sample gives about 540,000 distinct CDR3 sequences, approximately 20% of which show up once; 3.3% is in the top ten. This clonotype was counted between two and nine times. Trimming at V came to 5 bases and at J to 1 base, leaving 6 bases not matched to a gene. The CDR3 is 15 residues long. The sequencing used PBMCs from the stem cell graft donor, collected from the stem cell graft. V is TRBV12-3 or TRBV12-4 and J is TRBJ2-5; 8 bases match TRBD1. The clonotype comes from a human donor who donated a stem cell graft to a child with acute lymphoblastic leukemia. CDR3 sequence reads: CASSIRGQVQETQYF. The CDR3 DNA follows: TGTGCCAGCAGTATCCGGGGACAGGTCCAAGAGACCCAGTACTTC.